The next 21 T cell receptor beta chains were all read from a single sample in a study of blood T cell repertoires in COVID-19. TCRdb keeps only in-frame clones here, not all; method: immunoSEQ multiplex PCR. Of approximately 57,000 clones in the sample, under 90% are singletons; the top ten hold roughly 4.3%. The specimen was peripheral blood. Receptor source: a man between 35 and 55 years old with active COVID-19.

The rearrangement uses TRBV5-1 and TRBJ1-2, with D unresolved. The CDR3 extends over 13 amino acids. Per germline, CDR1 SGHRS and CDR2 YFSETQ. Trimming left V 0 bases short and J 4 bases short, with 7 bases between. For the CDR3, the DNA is TGCGCCAGCAGCTTGGGACAAAGCTATGGCTACACCTTC. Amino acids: CASSLGQSYGYTF.

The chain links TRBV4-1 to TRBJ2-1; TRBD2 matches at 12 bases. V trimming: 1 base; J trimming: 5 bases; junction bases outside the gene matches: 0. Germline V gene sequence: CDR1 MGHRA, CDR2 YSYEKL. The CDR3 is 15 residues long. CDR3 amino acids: CASSQGTSGNNEQFF. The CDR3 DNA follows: TGCGCCAGCAGCCAAGGGACTAGCGGGAACAATGAGCAGTTCTTC.

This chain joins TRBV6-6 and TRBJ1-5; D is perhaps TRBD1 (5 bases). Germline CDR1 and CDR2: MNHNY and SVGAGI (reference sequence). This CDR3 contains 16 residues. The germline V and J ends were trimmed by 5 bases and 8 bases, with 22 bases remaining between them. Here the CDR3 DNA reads TGTGCCAGCAGTCCCCCTGGGGCGGCCCCCAGTAAGCCCCAGCATTTT. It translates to CASSPPGAAPSKPQHF.

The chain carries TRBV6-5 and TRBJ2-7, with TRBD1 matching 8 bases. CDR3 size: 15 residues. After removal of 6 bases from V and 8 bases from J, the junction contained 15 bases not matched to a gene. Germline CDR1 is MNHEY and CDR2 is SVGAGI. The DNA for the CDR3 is TGTGCCAGCAGCTCTATCTCGACAGGGGCGGGCAAGCAGTACTTC. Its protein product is CASSSISTGAGKQYF.

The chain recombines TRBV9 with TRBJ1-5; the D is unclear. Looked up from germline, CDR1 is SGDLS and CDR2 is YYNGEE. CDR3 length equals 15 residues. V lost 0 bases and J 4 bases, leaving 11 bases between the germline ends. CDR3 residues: CASSVGGEDNQPQHF. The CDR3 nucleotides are TGTGCCAGCAGCGTAGGTGGCGAGGATAATCAGCCCCAGCATTTT.

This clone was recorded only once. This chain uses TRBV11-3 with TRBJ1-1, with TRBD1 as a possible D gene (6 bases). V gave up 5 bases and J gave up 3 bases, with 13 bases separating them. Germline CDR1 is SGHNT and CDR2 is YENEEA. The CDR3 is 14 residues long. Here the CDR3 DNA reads TGTGCCAGCAGCCCCCGTGAGGGGGACACTGAAGCTTTCTTT. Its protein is CASSPREGDTEAFF.

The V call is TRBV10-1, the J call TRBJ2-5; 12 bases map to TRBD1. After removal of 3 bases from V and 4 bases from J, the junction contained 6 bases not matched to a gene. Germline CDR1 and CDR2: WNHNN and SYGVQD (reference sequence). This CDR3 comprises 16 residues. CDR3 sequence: CASSDGTGGLGETQYF. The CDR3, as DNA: TGCGCCAGCAGTGACGGGACAGGGGGCCTAGGAGAGACCCAGTACTTC.

CDR3 amino acids: CASSPGLATYNEQFF. CDR3 in DNA: TGTGCCAGCAGCCCGGGACTAGCGACTTACAATGAGCAGTTCTTC. V gene TRBV27 combines with J gene TRBJ2-1; 10 bases line up with TRBD2. Germline V CDR1 and CDR2: MNHEY, SMNVEV (reference sequence). The CDR3 extends over 15 amino acids. With 6 bases clipped from V and 4 bases from J, the junction kept 6 bases outside the gene matches.

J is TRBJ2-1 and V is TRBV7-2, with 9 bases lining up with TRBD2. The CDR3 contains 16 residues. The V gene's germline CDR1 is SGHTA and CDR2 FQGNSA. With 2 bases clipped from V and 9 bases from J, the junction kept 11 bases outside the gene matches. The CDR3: CASSLNGAGGPGEQFF. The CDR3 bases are TGTGCCAGCAGCTTAAATGGGGCGGGAGGGCCCGGTGAGCAGTTCTTC. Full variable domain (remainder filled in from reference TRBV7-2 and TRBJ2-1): GAGVSQSPSNKVTEKGKDVELRCDPISGHTALYWYRQSLGQGLEFLIYFQGNSAPDKSGLPSDRFSAERTGGSVSTLTIQRTQQEDSAVYLCASSLNGAGGPGEQFFGPGTRLTVL.

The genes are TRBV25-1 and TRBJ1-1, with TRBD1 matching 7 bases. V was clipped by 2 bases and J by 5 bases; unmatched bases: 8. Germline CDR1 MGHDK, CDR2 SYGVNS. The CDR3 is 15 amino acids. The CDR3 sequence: CASSEQGGAWTEAFF. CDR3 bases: TGTGCCAGCAGTGAACAGGGGGGAGCGTGGACTGAAGCTTTCTTT.

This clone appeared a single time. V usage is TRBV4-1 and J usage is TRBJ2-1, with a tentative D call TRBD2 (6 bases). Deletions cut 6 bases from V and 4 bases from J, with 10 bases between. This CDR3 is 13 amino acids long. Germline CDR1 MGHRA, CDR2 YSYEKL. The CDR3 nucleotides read TGCGCCAGCAGGGTTAGCGGTTACAATGAGCAGTTCTTC. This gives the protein CASRVSGYNEQFF.

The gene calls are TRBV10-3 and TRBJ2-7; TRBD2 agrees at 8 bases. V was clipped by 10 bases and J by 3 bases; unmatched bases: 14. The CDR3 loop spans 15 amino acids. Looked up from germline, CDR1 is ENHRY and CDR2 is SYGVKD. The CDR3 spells CATKGEAGGNYEQYF. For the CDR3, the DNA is TGTGCCACCAAGGGTGAGGCGGGAGGCAACTACGAGCAGTACTTC.

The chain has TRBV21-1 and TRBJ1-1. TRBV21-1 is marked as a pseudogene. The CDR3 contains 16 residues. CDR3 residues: CASSSRRGGTNTEAFF. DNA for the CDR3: TGTGCCAGCAGCAGCAGGAGGGGGGGCACGAACACTGAAGCTTTCTTT.

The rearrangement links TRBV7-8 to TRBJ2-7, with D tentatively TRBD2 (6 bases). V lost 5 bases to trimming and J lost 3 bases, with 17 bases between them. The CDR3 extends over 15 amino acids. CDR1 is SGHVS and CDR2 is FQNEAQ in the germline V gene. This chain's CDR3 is CASSRFPLAFYEQYF. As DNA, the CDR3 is TGTGCCAGCAGCAGATTTCCCCTAGCGTTCTACGAGCAGTACTTC. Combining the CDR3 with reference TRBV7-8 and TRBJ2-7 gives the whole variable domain GAGVSQSPRYKVAKRGQDVALRCDPISGHVSLFWYQQALGQGPEFLTYFQNEAQLDKSGLPSDRFFAERPEGSVSTLKIQRTQQEDSAVYLCASSRFPLAFYEQYFGPGTRLTVT.

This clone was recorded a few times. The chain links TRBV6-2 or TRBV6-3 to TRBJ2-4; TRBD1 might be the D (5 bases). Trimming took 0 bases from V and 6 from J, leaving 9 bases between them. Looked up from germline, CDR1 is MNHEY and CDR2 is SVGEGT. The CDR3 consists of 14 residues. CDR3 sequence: CASSYSGAANIQYF. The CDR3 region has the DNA TGTGCCAGCAGTTACTCAGGGGCGGCAAACATTCAGTACTTC.

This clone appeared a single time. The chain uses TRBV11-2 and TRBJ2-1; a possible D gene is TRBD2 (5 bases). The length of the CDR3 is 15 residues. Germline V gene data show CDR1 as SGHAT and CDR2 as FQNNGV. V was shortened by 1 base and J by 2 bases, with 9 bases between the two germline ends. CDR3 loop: CASSLVRGAYNEQFF. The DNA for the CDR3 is TGTGCCAGCAGCTTAGTTCGGGGAGCCTACAATGAGCAGTTCTTC.

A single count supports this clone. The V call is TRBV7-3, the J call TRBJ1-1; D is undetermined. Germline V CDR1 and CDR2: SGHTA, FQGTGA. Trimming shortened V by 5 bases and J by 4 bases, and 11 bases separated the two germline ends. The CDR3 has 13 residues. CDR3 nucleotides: TGTGCCAGCAGCCCTTCCTCCTTCACTGAAGCTTTCTTT. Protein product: CASSPSSFTEAFF.

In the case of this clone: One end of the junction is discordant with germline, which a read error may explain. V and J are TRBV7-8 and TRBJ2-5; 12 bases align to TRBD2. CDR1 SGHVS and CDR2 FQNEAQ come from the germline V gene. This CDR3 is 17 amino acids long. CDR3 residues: CASSTRQTSGRGETQYF. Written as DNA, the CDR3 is TGTGCCAGCAGCACCCGCCAGACTAGCGGGAGAGGAGAGACCCAATACTTC. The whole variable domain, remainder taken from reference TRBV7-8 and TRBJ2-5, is GAGVSQSPRYKVAKRGQDVALRCDPISGHVSLFWYQQALGQGPEFLTYFQNEAQLDKSGLPSDRFFAERPEGSVSTLKIQRTQQEDSAVYLCASSTRQTSGRGETQYFGPGTRLLVL.

The CDR3 region is CAWSASPSGTDTQYF. The CDR3 nucleotides read TGTGCCTGGAGTGCTAGCCCTAGCGGGACAGATACGCAGTATTTT. V usage is TRBV30 and J usage is TRBJ2-3; 8 bases are shared with TRBD2. The V gene end was trimmed by 1 base and the J gene end by 3 bases; junction bases not matched to a gene: 6. The CDR3 has 15 amino acids. CDR1 is GTSNPN, CDR2 SVGIG, per germline (reference sequence).

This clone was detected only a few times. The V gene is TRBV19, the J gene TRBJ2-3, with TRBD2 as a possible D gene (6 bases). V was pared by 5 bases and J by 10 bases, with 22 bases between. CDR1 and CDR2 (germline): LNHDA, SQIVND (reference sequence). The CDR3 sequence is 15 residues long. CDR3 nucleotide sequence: TGTGCCAGTAGTCCACTCGCTAGCGTCGTTGGGGCGCAGTATTTT. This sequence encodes CASSPLASVVGAQYF.

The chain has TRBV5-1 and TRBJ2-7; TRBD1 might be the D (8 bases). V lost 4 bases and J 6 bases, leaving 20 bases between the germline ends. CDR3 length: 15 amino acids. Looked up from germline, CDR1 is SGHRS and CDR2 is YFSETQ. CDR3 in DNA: TGCGCCAGCAGCCCTGGGGGGGACAGGTACTCCGAGCAGTACTTC. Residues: CASSPGGDRYSEQYF.